The 10 T cell receptor beta chains in this list originate from one sample, sequenced in a study of T cells after posttransplantation cyclophosphamide. The assay was immunoSEQ multiplex PCR, and TCRdb's table has in-frame clones only and misses some. Observed are under 45,000 clones, no singletons, with the top ten taking 5.9%. Source material: PBMCs. The receptor set was obtained from a man aged 30 to 45 in good health and a related stem cell transplant donor.

This clone has a count of ten or more. This chain joins TRBV9 and TRBJ2-7, with 7 bases lining up with TRBD2. In germline, CDR1 is SGDLS, CDR2 YYNGEE. V was clipped by 0 bases and J by 5 bases; unmatched bases: 5. The CDR3 sequence is 14 residues long. CDR3 in amino acids: CASSVDGLGNEQYF. The DNA of the CDR3 is TGTGCCAGCAGCGTAGACGGACTAGGAAACGAGCAGTACTTC. The full variable domain, rest sourced from reference TRBV9 and TRBJ2-7, is DSGVTQTPKHLITATGQRVTLRCSPRSGDLSVYWYQQSLDQGLQFLIQYYNGEERAKGNILERFSAQQFPDLHSELNLSSLELGDSALYFCASSVDGLGNEQYFGPGTRLTVT.

This clone was found many times. The rearrangement links TRBV11-2 to TRBJ2-2, with a weak D call TRBD1 (5 bases). Trimming shortened V by 1 base and J by 4 bases, and 16 bases separated the two germline ends. Germline V gene lookup returns CDR1 SGHAT and CDR2 FQNNGV. The CDR3 is 17 residues long. CDR3 nucleotide sequence: TGTGCCAGCAGCTTAGGGGCAGGGATACGGATCACCGGGGAGCTGTTTTTT. Translation: CASSLGAGIRITGELFF.

This clone was detected ten times or more. This chain links TRBV4-3 with TRBJ2-4, with TRBD2 matching 13 bases. J lost 5 bases, V lost 0 bases, and 4 bases had no gene match. CDR1 and CDR2 from the germline V gene are LGHNA and YSLEER. CDR3 size: 17 residues. CDR3 bases: TGCGCCAGCAGCCAAGACCTACTAGCGGGGGGGGAAAACATTCAGTACTTC. Its translation is CASSQDLLAGGENIQYF.

About this clone: A read error may produce the germline difference seen at one junction end. CDR3 region: CASSQVDRKTGNPIYF. The CDR3, as DNA: TGTGCCAGCAGCCAAGTCGACAGGAAAACTGGAAACCCCATATATTTT. The chain carries TRBV4-2 and TRBJ1-3, with TRBD1 as a possible D gene (6 bases). From germline, CDR1 is LGHNA and CDR2 YNFKEQ. This CDR3 has 16 residues.

This clone was seen many times. The rearrangement uses TRBV7-2 and TRBJ1-6; D is ambiguous. The V end was cut by 1 base, the J end by 10 bases, with 8 bases between. CDR1 and CDR2 (germline): SGHTA, FQGNSA. The CDR3 spans 13 residues. CDR3 nucleotides: TGTGCCAGCAGCTTAGACCGGGTCTCACCCCTCCACTTT. It encodes CASSLDRVSPLHF.

In this sample, this clone turned up many times. The chain combines TRBV6-2 or TRBV6-3 with TRBJ1-1, with TRBD1 matching 7 bases. The length of the CDR3 is 15 residues. Germline CDR1 and CDR2: MNHEY and SVGEGT. V dropped 5 bases and J dropped 1; count of bases not matched to a gene: 7. The CDR3 nucleotides are TGTGCCAGCAGTCCCGACAGGGTTGGGAACACTGAAGCTTTCTTT. Translated, it gives CASSPDRVGNTEAFF.

This clone was seen only a few times. The rearrangement uses TRBV9 and TRBJ2-4, with TRBD1 as a possible D gene (5 bases). The CDR3 runs 13 residues. Germline-derived CDR1 and CDR2 are SGDLS and YYNGEE. The V end lost 2 bases, the J end lost 8 bases, and 11 bases lay between the germline ends. CDR3 in amino acids: CASSVLDSDIQYF. DNA of the CDR3: TGTGCCAGCAGCGTCTTAGACAGTGACATTCAGTACTTC.

This clone was counted between two and nine times. This chain uses TRBV7-9 with TRBJ1-2; D is possibly TRBD1 (5 bases). CDR1 SEHNR and CDR2 FQNEAQ come from the germline V gene (reference sequence). The CDR3 is 14 amino acids. V lost 2 bases and J 1 base, leaving 8 bases between the germline ends. CDR3 in DNA: TGTGCCAGCAGCTTAAACAGGAATAACTATGGCTACACCTTC. This encodes CASSLNRNNYGYTF. Using reference TRBV7-9 and TRBJ1-2 for the parts outside the CDR3, the full variable domain is DTGVSQNPRHKITKRGQNVTFRCDPISEHNRLYWYRQTLGQGPEFLTYFQNEAQLEKSRLLSDRFSAERPKGSFSTLEIQRTEQGDSAMYLCASSLNRNNYGYTFGSGTRLTVV.

In its sample, this clone was seen many times. This chain connects TRBV25-1 to TRBJ2-1; TRBD2 aligns across 11 bases. The V gene's germline CDR1 is MGHDK and CDR2 SYGVNS. Trimming removed 3 bases from V and 7 bases from J; junction bases left unmatched: 5. This CDR3 is built from 15 residues. DNA for the CDR3: TGTGCCAGCAGTGATCTAGCGGGGGGTGGAAATGAGCAGTTCTTC. Translation: CASSDLAGGGNEQFF.

This sequence joins TRBV7-2 and TRBJ1-2; a possible D gene is TRBD1 (5 bases). Trimming removed 1 base from V and 8 bases from J, with 17 bases in between. The CDR3 runs 15 residues. Germline loops: CDR1 SGHTA, CDR2 FQGNSA. CDR3 nucleotide sequence: TGTGCCAGCAGCTTAGAGTTCTGGGGGGGGATAGGCTACACCTTC. Its translation is CASSLEFWGGIGYTF.